Below, 4 T cell receptor beta chains from the same sample are listed, as sequenced in a study of blood T cell repertoires in COVID-19. Profiling relied on immunoSEQ multiplex PCR, and the TCRdb table lists in-frame clones only, not all of them. Altogether about 160,000 clones are present, just under 90% being singletons, with the ten largest covering about 9.4%. Sequencing input: peripheral blood. The receptor source for this set is a woman in her 70s with COVID-19, enrolled during active disease.

The chain is built from TRBV2 and TRBJ2-5; D possibly corresponds to TRBD2 (7 bases). The CDR3 loop spans 14 amino acids. V lost 4 bases to trimming and J lost 8 bases, with 17 bases between them. CDR1 and CDR2 (germline): SNHLY, FYNNEI. The CDR3 sequence: CASSGGGPFLTQYF. CDR3 sequence (DNA): TGTGCCAGCAGTGGGGGGGGCCCCTTTCTTACCCAGTACTTC.

This chain connects TRBV7-9 to TRBJ2-3; 9 bases are shared with TRBD1. The CDR3 sequence is 16 residues long. Trimming removed 4 bases from V and 3 bases from J; junction bases left unmatched: 8. The germline CDR1 and CDR2 sequences are SEHNR and FQNEAQ (reference sequence). This CDR3 is CASSSTGGKWTDTQYF. For the CDR3, the DNA is TGTGCCAGCAGCTCCACAGGGGGCAAATGGACAGATACGCAGTATTTT.

This chain joins TRBV28 and TRBJ1-2; 8 bases are a match to TRBD1. The CDR3 sequence is 15 residues long. Germline assignment: CDR1 MDHEN and CDR2 SYDVKM. V gave up 2 bases and J gave up 8 bases; unmatched junction bases: 10. CDR3 nucleotides: TGTGCCAGCAGTTTAGAGGGCCAGGGGGCTGAGGGCTACACCTTC. It codes for CASSLEGQGAEGYTF.

The rearrangement links TRBV21-1 to TRBJ1-3; TRBD1, the table's D call, was not compared with the DNA. TRBV21-1 is termed a pseudogene. The CDR3 runs to 13 residues. The CDR3 DNA reads as TGTGCCAGCAGGGGCCGGATAGGAAACACCATATATTTT. Translated, it gives CASRGRIGNTIYF.